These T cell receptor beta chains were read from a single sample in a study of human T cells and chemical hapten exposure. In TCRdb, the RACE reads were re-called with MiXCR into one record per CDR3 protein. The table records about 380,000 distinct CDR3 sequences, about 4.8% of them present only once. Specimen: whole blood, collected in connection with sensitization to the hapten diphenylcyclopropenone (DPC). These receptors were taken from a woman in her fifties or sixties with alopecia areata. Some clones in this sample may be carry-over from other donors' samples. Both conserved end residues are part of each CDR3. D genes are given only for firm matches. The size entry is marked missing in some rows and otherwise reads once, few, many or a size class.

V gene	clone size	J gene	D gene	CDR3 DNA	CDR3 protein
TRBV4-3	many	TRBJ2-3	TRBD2	TGCGCCAGCAGCCAGAGCGGGAAAACAGATACGCAGTATTTT	CASSQSGKTDTQYF
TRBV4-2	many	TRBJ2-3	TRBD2	TGTGCCAGCAGCCAAGATACTAGCGGTAGCACAGATACGCAGTATTTT	CASSQDTSGSTDTQYF
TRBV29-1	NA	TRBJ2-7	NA	TGCAGGGAAAGGGGGATCTTCGAGCAGTACTTC	CRERGIFEQYF
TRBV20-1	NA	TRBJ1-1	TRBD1	TGCAGTGCTGGAAGTCCAAGACAGGGGGGATACACTGAAGCTTTCTTT	CSAGSPRQGGYTEAFF
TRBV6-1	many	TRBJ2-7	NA	TGTGCCAGCAGTGAAACGACTAGCTACGAGCAGTACTTC	CASSETTSYEQYF
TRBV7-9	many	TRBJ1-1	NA	TGTGCCAGCAGCTTAGGGGGAGGCCCTAGGGCTTTCTTT	CASSLGGGPRAFF
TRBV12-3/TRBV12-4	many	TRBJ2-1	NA	TGTGCCAGCAGCCCCGGCGGAGGGGGGTGGAATGAGCAGTTCTTC	CASSPGGGGWNEQFF
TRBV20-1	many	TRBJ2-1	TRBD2	TGCAGTGCTCCTAGACCGGGACTAGCGGGATTAGGTGAGCAGTTCTTC	CSAPRPGLAGLGEQFF
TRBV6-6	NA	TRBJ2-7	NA	TGTGCCAGCAGTTACGGACTAAACTACGAGCAGTACTTC	CASSYGLNYEQYF
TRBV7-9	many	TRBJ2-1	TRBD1	TGTGCCAGCAGCCACCGAAGGACAGGGAGCTCCTACAATGAGCAGTTCTTC	CASSHRRTGSSYNEQFF
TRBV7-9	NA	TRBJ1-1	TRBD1	TGTGCCAGCAGCTTAGTACCAGGGGGCGATGAAGCTTTCTTT	CASSLVPGGDEAFF
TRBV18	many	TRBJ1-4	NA	TGTGCCAGCTCACGGCAGGGAAATGAAAAACTGTTTTTT	CASSRQGNEKLFF
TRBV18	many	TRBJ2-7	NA	TGTGCCAGCTCACAACGGGACTCAGGGGAGCAGTACTTC	CASSQRDSGEQYF
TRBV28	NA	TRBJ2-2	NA	TGTGCCAGCAGCCCGTCCCCGGGACTCGCGGAGATAACCGGGGAGCTGTTTTTT	CASSPSPGLAEITGELFF
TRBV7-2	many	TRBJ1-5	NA	TGTGCCAGCAGTCCTTGGGGCAATCAGCCCCAGCATTTT	CASSPWGNQPQHF
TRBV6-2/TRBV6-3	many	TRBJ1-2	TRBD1	TGTGCCAGCAGTGGGACAGACAATCTTAACTATGGCTACACCTTC	CASSGTDNLNYGYTF
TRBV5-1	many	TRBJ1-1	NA	TGCGCCAGCAGCTCCCCCCCGGGGACTGAAGCTTTCTTT	CASSSPPGTEAFF
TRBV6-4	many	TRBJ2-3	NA	TGTGCCAGCAGCCCCGAAGGGGCTGGCACAGATACGCAGTATTTT	CASSPEGAGTDTQYF
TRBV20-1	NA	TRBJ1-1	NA	TGCAGTGCTAGTACCCAGGGCTTGAACACTGAAGCTTTCTTT	CSASTQGLNTEAFF
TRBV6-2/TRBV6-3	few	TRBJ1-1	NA	TGTGCCAGCAGTTACACGGGGGCTGAAGCTTTCTTT	CASSYTGAEAFF
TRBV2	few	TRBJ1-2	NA	TGTGCCCATTACCCCCCAGGGAATGGCTACACCTTC	CAHYPPGNGYTF
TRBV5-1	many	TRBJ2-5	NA	TGCGCCAGCGGACCCGGGGAGACCCAGTACTTC	CASGPGETQYF
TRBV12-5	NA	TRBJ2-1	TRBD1	TGTGCTAGTGGTCTGGGACAGGAGAACAATGAGCAGTTCTTC	CASGLGQENNEQFF
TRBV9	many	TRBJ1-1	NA	TGTGCCAGCAGCTCGGCCACTGAAGCTTTCTTT	CASSSATEAFF
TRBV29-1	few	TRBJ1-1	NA	TGCAGCGCTCCCATCAACACTGAAGCTTTCTTT	CSAPINTEAFF
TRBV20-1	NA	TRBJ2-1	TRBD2	TGCAGTGCTAGTAGGACTAGCGGAGTTAATGAGCAGTTCTTC	CSASRTSGVNEQFF
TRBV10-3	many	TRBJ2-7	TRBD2	TGTGCCTTGCGATCCGGGACTAGCGTCGAGCAGTACTTC	CALRSGTSVEQYF
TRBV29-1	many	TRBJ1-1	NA	TGCAGCGCTGACCCAGGGGACACTGAAGCTTTCTTT	CSADPGDTEAFF
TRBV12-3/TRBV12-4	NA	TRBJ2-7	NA	TGTGCCAGCAGTTCCCTCATACCCCAATCTAAGAAGTACTTC	CASSSLIPQSKKYF
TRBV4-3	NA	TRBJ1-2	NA	TGCGCCAGCAGCCAAGAAGGAACGACAGTCTATGGCTACACCTTC	CASSQEGTTVYGYTF
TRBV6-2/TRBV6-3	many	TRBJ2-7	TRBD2	TGTGCCAGCAGTCCCGGACTAGCGGGAGGCGAGCAGTACTTC	CASSPGLAGGEQYF
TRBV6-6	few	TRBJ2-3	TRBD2	TGTGCCAGCAGTTACTCGAGACTAGCCTACACAGATACGCAGTATTTT	CASSYSRLAYTDTQYF
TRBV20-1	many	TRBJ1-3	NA	TGCAGTGCTAGAGATAGTACAGGTCAAACCTCTGGAAACACCATATATTTT	CSARDSTGQTSGNTIYF
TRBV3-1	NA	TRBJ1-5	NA	TGTGCCAGCAGCCAAGGGCCCGGGATTGGACAGCCCCAGCATTTT	CASSQGPGIGQPQHF
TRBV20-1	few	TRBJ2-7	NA	TGCAGTGCTCTCCGGGCGGATCCGGCCGGCGAGCAGTACTTC	CSALRADPAGEQYF
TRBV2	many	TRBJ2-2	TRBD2	TGTGCCAGCAGTGAAGGCCTAGCGGCTTACACCGGGGAGCTGTTTTTT	CASSEGLAAYTGELFF
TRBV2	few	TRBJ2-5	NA	TGTGCCAGCAGCGTTGAGTCCCAAGAGACCCAGTACTTC	CASSVESQETQYF
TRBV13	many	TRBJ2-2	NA	TGTGCCAGCAGCGGACATGGGGGGACCGGGGAGCTGTTTTTT	CASSGHGGTGELFF
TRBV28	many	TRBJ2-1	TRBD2	TGTGCCAGCAGTTCGGGGACTAGCGGGACGAGGGGGCAGTTCTTC	CASSSGTSGTRGQFF
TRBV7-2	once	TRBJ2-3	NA	TGTGCCAGCAGCTGGGACACCCGCACAGATACGGAGTATTTT	CASSWDTRTDTEYF
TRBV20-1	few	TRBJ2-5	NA	TGCAGTGCTTCCACTCTTGGGGGCGGGTCCCTCCTAGCGGACTCGGGAGAGACCCAGTACTTC	CSASTLGGGSLLADSGETQYF
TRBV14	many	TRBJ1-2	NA	TGTGCCAGCAGCCAAGGCAGGGTATATGGCTACACCTTC	CASSQGRVYGYTF
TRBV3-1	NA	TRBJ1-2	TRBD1	TGTGCCAGCAGCCCAGGGACAGGCAACCATGGCTACACCTTC	CASSPGTGNHGYTF
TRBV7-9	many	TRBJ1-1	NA	TGTGCCAGCAGCTTAAGTGTCACTGAAGCTTTCTTT	CASSLSVTEAFF
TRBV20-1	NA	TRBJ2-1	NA	TGCAGTGCTAGTAAGGCAAGCGGAGCCAGCTCCTACAATGAGCAGTTCTTC	CSASKASGASSYNEQFF